This TCR beta chain is drawn from a study of T cells in women clearing cervical HPV infection. Study observations and caveats: Repertoire richness, not evenness, was significantly elevated in CIN3+ cases versus controls. Cases and controls were distinguished at AUC approximately 0.81 by richness and V genes.

On this clone: What it binds is unknown.

The method was immunoSEQ multiplex PCR; TCRdb's version includes in-frame clones alone and lacks a portion of them. Its table lists about 39,000 clones. This TCR was recovered from a woman aged 18 to 75 with a cervical HPV16 infection that either progressed to CIN3+ or cleared (not recorded which). Sequencing was carried out using blood buffy coat.

Incomplete CDR3 DNA: TGTGCCAGCAGTCCCAACGCCGGGACAGGTCTTCAGCCC. It yields the protein CASSPNAGTGLQP. The full CDR3 sequence reads CASSPNAGTGLQPQHF. The rearrangement joins TRBV12-3 or TRBV12-4 to TRBJ1-5; TRBD1 aligns across 8 bases. The read comes to an end 3 residues before the CDR3 does, leaving the germline J gene to fill in the end. The CDR3 consists of 16 residues. Losses at the gene ends were 5 bases for V and 6 bases for J; bases not matched to a gene: 12.